This T cell receptor beta chain is from a study of T cell responses to AZD1222 COVID-19 vaccine. Only in-frame clones appear in the TCRdb table, and some are missing; sequencing was by immunoSEQ multiplex PCR. The top ten clones hold roughly 6% of a sample with about 60,000 clones, about nine tenths of them seen once. Germline V gives CDR1 MNHEY, CDR2 SVGAGI. The V end lost 8 bases, the J end lost 6 bases, and 20 bases lay between the germline ends. The CDR3 spans 15 residues. This chain links TRBV6-5 with TRBJ1-5; tentative D call: TRBD1 (6 bases). The material sequenced was peripheral blood, taken 28 days after the second dose of the MenACWY control vaccine. The origin of this receptor is an adult who received the MenACWY meningococcal vaccine as a control. The CDR3 is CASGNRDKSSQPQHF. CDR3 nucleotide sequence: TGTGCCAGCGGAAACCGGGACAAGTCCTCTCAGCCCCAGCATTTT.